What follows are 11 T cell receptor beta chains derived from one specimen sequenced in a study of blood T cells in healthy people across ages. Primers used in a second PCR of about 6 to 11 cycles were a sample-barcoded 5' primer and a J-beta primer mix. TCRdb processed the 5' RACE reads anew with MiXCR; each CDR3 protein has one entry. Of 700,000 to 950,000 distinct CDR3 sequences in the sample, roughly two fifths were seen once. The sequenced sample consisted of blood. The receptors were sampled from a woman aged 55-75 years in good health.

For this clonotype: A much larger clonotype is one base distant, so this may be a read error. The V and J genes are TRBV5-5 and TRBJ2-1; D unresolved. V lost 3 bases and J 5 bases, leaving 6 bases between the germline ends. This CDR3 is 12 amino acids long. The germline V gene has CDR1 SGHKS and CDR2 YYEKEE (reference sequence). The CDR3 sequence: CASSSNHNEQFF. The CDR3 nucleotides are TGTGCCAGCAGCTCAAACCACAATGAGCAGTTCTTC.

This clonotype was recorded at least ten times. The chain is built from TRBV29-1 and TRBJ2-3, with a possible D match to TRBD2 (6 bases). CDR3 length: 11 amino acids. Germline-derived CDR1 and CDR2 are SQVTM and ANQGSEA. The CDR3 sequence: CATRGYDTQYF. The CDR3 coding sequence is TGCGCGACTAGGGGATACGATACGCAGTATTTT.

This chain joins TRBV9 and TRBJ2-1; D might be TRBD2 (6 bases). Trimming pared 3 bases from V and 10 bases from J, leaving 20 bases between. Germline CDR1 reads SGDLS; CDR2 reads YYNGEE. The length of the CDR3 is 15 residues. For the CDR3, the DNA is TGTGCCAGCAGCGCGACTAGTAGCCCCATAGGGGAGCAGTTCTTC. Its translation is CASSATSSPIGEQFF.

The chain carries TRBV12-3 or TRBV12-4 and TRBJ2-1; D is ambiguous. The V gene lost 2 bases and the J gene lost 0 bases, with 11 bases spanning the gap. The CDR3 is made up of 16 amino acids. CDR3 sequence (DNA): TGTGCCAGCAGTTTACGGGTTGGATCCTCCTACAATGAGCAGTTCTTC. This gives the protein CASSLRVGSSYNEQFF.

About this clonotype itself: At one of its ends the junction is not consistent with the germline gene, which may arise from a read error. The V gene is TRBV10-3, the J gene TRBJ2-1; D unclear. This CDR3 spans 14 amino acids. CDR1 is ENHRY, CDR2 SYGVKD, per germline. CDR3 coding DNA: TGTACCATCACCCAATCGAGCTCCTACAATGAGCAGTTCTTC. Protein product: CTITQSSSYNEQFF.

The chain couples TRBV20-1 to TRBJ2-7, with D possibly being TRBD1 (5 bases). Trimming pared 5 bases from V and 3 bases from J, leaving 11 bases between. Germline-derived CDR1 and CDR2 are DFQATT and SNEGSKA (reference sequence). The CDR3 covers 12 residues. The CDR3 sequence is CSAPGAYYEQYF. The CDR3 coding sequence is TGCAGTGCTCCTGGGGCGTACTACGAGCAGTACTTC.

The gene calls are TRBV7-8 and TRBJ1-5, with D unclear. Germline CDR1 SGHVS, CDR2 FQNEAQ. The CDR3 covers 17 residues. V lost 0 bases to trimming and J lost 9 bases, with 21 bases between them. CDR3 residues: CASSLALGSETPSPQHF. CDR3 DNA sequence: TGTGCCAGCAGCTTAGCGCTGGGCTCGGAAACACCGTCGCCCCAGCATTTT. Full variable domain (remainder filled in from reference TRBV7-8 and TRBJ1-5): GAGVSQSPRYKVAKRGQDVALRCDPISGHVSLFWYQQALGQGPEFLTYFQNEAQLDKSGLPSDRFFAERPEGSVSTLKIQRTQQEDSAVYLCASSLALGSETPSPQHFGDGTRLSIL.

J is TRBJ2-1 and V is TRBV20-1; D might be TRBD2 (5 bases). The germline V and J ends were trimmed by 3 bases and 0 bases, with 12 bases remaining between them. This CDR3 is built from 15 residues. Per germline, CDR1 DFQATT and CDR2 SNEGSKA (reference sequence). Here the CDR3 DNA reads TGCAGTGCTAGGGGGTCCGGGGACTCCTACAATGAGCAGTTCTTC. It yields the protein CSARGSGDSYNEQFF.

The chain uses TRBV6-5 and TRBJ1-2; D unclear. Germline CDR1 MNHEY, CDR2 SVGAGI. V shed 3 bases and J shed 5 bases, with 7 bases lying between them. This CDR3 contains 12 residues. The DNA of the CDR3 is TGTGCCAGCAGTTATAACCGATATGGCTACACCTTC. Residues: CASSYNRYGYTF.

This clonotype has a single count. J is TRBJ2-7 and V is TRBV29-1; TRBD2 matches at 9 bases. The junction had 10 bases not matched to a gene; V was cut back by 1 base and J by 3 bases. Germline CDR1 reads SQVTM; CDR2 reads ANQGSEA. This CDR3 region has 16 residues. CDR3 DNA sequence: TGCAGCGTTGAAGCGTCGGGCGGGAGGGCCGGCTACGAGCAGTACTTC. Encoded protein: CSVEASGGRAGYEQYF.

This clonotype was recorded a few times. The chain is built from TRBV7-9 and TRBJ2-5; D is possibly TRBD1 (5 bases). CDR1 and CDR2 (germline): SEHNR, FQNEAQ (reference sequence). V gave up 5 bases and J gave up 4 bases, with 14 bases separating them. The CDR3 sequence is 14 residues long. The CDR3 nucleotides read TGTGCCAGCAGCCCAGACAGTTTTCGAGAGACCCAGTACTTC. This encodes CASSPDSFRETQYF. The entire variable domain, with the rest obtained from reference TRBV7-9 and TRBJ2-5, is as follows: DTGVSQNPRHKITKRGQNVTFRCDPISEHNRLYWYRQTLGQGPEFLTYFQNEAQLEKSRLLSDRFSAERPKGSFSTLEIQRTEQGDSAMYLCASSPDSFRETQYFGPGTRLLVL.